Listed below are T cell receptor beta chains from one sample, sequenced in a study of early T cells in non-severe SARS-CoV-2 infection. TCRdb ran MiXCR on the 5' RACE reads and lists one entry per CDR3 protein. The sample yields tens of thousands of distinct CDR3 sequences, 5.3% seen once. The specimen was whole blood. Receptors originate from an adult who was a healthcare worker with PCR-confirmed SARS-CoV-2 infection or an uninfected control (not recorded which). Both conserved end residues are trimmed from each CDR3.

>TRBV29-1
SVEEPTGRKNNEQF
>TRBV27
ASGHGQLNEKLF
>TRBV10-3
AISAGMPSGANVLT
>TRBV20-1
SASSSLPDTQY
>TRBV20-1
SAIRQGNYGYT
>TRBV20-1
SAKGALDSPDTQY
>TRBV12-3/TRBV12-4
ASSAAGYQETQY
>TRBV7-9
ASSSGQGTETQY
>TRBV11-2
ASSLVLGKETQY
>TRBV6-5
ASSELAPIRDEQY
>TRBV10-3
AISPGRANFPSYGYT
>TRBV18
ASSGLGVGNEQY